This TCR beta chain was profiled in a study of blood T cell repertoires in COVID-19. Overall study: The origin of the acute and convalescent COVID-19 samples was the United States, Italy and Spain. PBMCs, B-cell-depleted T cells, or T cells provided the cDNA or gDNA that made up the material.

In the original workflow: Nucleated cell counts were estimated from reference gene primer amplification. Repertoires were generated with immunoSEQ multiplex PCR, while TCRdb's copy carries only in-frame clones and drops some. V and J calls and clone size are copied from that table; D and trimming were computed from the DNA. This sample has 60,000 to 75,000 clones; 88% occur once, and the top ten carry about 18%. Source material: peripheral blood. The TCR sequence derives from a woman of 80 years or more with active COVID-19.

The CDR3 bases are TGTGCCAGTAGTGGACCTGGGAGGGGCATATACGAGCAGTACTTC. Its protein product is CASSGPGRGIYEQYF. The V gene is TRBV19, the J gene TRBJ2-7; 7 bases are a match to TRBD2. The CDR3 extends over 15 amino acids. With V trimmed by 5 bases and J by 4 bases, 11 bases remained unmatched. The germline gives CDR1 LNHDA, CDR2 SQIVND (reference sequence).